Shown below are 3 T cell receptor beta chains from a single sample sequenced in a study of shared clonotypes between healthy human individuals. Repertoires were generated with immunoSEQ multiplex PCR, while TCRdb's copy carries only in-frame clones and drops some. The sample has 2 million to 2.5 million clones, approximately 95% seen once. The sample consisted of naive CD4+ T cells from PBMCs. Indicated subset: CD45RA+ positively selected. All receptors come from a man in his late teens or twenties in good health. Some clones in this sample may be carry-over from other donors' samples.

The rearrangement joins TRBV6-1 to TRBJ1-3; unclear D gene. Trimming cost V 0 bases and J 7 bases, with 10 bases left between them. The CDR3 consists of 14 residues. Germline CDR1 is MNHNS and CDR2 is SASEGT. The CDR3 reads CASSEAPFGNTIYF. CDR3 nucleotide sequence: TGTGCCAGCAGTGAAGCCCCATTTGGGAACACCATATATTTT.

This chain connects TRBV28 to TRBJ2-7; 12 nucleotides match TRBD1. V shed 5 bases and J 0 bases; nucleotides not matched to a gene: 26. Germline values: CDR1 MDHEN, CDR2 SYDVKM. CDR3 length: 23 amino acids. CDR3 sequence: CASSLPSPILNGTGGPRSYEQYF. The CDR3 DNA reads TGTGCCAGCAGTCTACCTTCCCCAATTTTAAACGGGACAGGGGGCCCCCGCTCCTACGAGCAGTACTTC.

The DNA of the CDR3 is TGTGCCAGCAGCTTGACAGGGTTCGGGGATGAGCAGTTCTTC. It specifies CASSLTGFGDEQFF. The chain uses TRBV7-2 and TRBJ2-1, with 7 bases identical to TRBD1. Losses at the gene ends were 3 bases for V and 8 bases for J; bases not matched to a gene: 7. The CDR3 spans 14 residues. Germline CDR1 is SGHTA and CDR2 is FQGNSA.